The T cell receptor beta chain described here comes from a study of T cells in Graves' hyperthyroidism and ophthalmopathy. Study-level points and caveats: Most thyroid clonotypes that were expanded above 0.001 also turned up in blood.

The source material, RNA transcripts, was used to amplify TCR beta CDR3 regions. First-round RT-PCR with HTBI primers amplified the TCR CDR3 region. A single record per CDR3 protein comes from TCRdb applying MiXCR to the multiplex PCR reads. The profile shows 300,000 to 400,000 distinct CDR3 sequences, more than 12% of them singletons. Trimming left V 0 bases short and J 2 bases short, with 8 bases between. The CDR3 is 14 residues long. Germline CDR1 WNHNN, CDR2 SYGVQD (reference sequence). This clonotype came up a few times. Its antigen is currently unknown. The receptor was isolated from a woman in her twenties or thirties with Graves' ophthalmopathy. Sequences were obtained from blood. The V and J genes are TRBV10-1 and TRBJ2-7, with D possibly matching TRBD2 (6 bases). CDR3 in DNA: TGCGCCAGCAGTGAGTCGGGGGGTGCCTACGAGCAGTACTTC. Translated, it gives CASSESGGAYEQYF.